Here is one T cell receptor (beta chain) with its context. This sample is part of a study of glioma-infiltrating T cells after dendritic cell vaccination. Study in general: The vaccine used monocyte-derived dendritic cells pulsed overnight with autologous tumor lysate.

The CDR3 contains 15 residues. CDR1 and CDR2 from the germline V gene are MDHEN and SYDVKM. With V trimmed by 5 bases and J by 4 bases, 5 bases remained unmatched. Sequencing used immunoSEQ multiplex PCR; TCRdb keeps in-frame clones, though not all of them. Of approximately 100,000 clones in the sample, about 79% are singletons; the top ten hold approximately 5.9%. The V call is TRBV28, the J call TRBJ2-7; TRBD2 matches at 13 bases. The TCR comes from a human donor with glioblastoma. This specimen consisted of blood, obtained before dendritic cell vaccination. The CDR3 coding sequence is TGTGCCAGCAGTGGACTAGCGGGAGATAAGTACGAGCAGTACTTC. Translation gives CASSGLAGDKYEQYF. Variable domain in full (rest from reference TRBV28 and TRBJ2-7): DVKVTQSSRYLVKRTGEKVFLECVQDMDHENMFWYRQDPGLGLRLIYFSYDVKMKEKGDIPEGYSVSREKKERFSLILESASTNQTSMYLCASSGLAGDKYEQYFGPGTRLTVT.